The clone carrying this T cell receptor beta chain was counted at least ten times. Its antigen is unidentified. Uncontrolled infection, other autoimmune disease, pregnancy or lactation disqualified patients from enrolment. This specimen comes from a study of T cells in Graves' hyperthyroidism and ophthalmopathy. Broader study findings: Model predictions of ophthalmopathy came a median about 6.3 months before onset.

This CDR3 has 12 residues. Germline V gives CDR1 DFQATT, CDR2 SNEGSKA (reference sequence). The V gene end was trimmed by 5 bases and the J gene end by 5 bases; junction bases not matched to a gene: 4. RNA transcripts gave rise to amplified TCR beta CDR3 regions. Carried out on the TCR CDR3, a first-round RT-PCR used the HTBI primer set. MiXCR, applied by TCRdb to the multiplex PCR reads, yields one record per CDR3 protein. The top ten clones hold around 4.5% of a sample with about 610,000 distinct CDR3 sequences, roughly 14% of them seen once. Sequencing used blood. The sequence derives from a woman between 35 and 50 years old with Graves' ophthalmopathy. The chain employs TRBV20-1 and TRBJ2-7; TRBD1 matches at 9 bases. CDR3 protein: CSAYGQGNEQYF. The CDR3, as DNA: TGCAGTGCTTACGGACAGGGGAACGAGCAGTACTTC.